This entry lists 11 T cell receptor beta chains sequenced from one sample in a study of blood T cell repertoires in COVID-19. TCRdb's table, derived via immunoSEQ multiplex PCR, lists solely in-frame clones and lacks some. The sample consists of 120,000 or so clones, roughly 69% of them appearing once. Sample: peripheral blood. The receptor source for this set is a woman aged 70-85 years with acute or convalescent COVID-19.

This clone was counted many times. This rearrangement joins TRBV4-2 to TRBJ2-7; D is possibly TRBD2 (6 bases). Trimming took 0 bases from V and 5 from J, leaving 17 bases between them. CDR3 length: 16 residues. Germline lookup yields CDR1 LGHNA and CDR2 YNFKEQ. CDR3 sequence: CASSQDHAGSGNEQYF. The CDR3 bases are TGTGCCAGCAGCCAAGATCACGCGGGATCGGGGAACGAGCAGTACTTC.

This chain connects TRBV2 to TRBJ1-4; 7 positions agree with TRBD1. Losses at the gene ends were 3 bases for V and 4 bases for J; bases not matched to a gene: 5. Germline V gene lookup returns CDR1 SNHLY and CDR2 FYNNEI. The CDR3 is 15 residues long. The CDR3 coding sequence is TGTGCCAGCAGTGAGGACAGGCGGGGTAATGAAAAACTGTTTTTT. Amino acid sequence: CASSEDRRGNEKLFF.

The gene calls are TRBV2 and TRBJ2-5; no reliable D call. V was cut by 2 bases and J by 5 bases, with 9 bases left in between. The germline V gene encodes CDR1 SNHLY and CDR2 FYNNEI. The CDR3 runs to 13 residues. Here the CDR3 reads CASSESWWETQYF. CDR3 DNA: TGTGCCAGCAGTGAAAGCTGGTGGGAGACCCAGTACTTC.

This clone was seen a few times. The chain joins TRBV4-2 to TRBJ2-1; D is ambiguous. The CDR3 is 17 amino acids. CDR1 and CDR2 (germline): LGHNA, YNFKEQ. V lost 0 bases, J lost 7 bases, and 19 bases lay in between. The CDR3 DNA is TGTGCCAGCAGCCAAGATTTGCGGTCCCCGTCTCGAAATGAGCAGTTCTTC. Protein sequence: CASSQDLRSPSRNEQFF.

The chain carries TRBV2 and TRBJ2-2; 13 bases align to TRBD2. The V gene's germline CDR1 is SNHLY and CDR2 FYNNEI. V gave up 7 bases and J gave up 2 bases; unmatched junction bases: 1. The CDR3 extends over 15 amino acids. The CDR3 DNA follows: TGTGCCAGCAAGGGACTAGCGGGAAACACCGGGGAGCTGTTTTTT. It is translated as CASKGLAGNTGELFF.

The gene calls are TRBV28 and TRBJ2-3; 9 bases are shared with TRBD2. Germline V gene data show CDR1 as MDHEN and CDR2 as SYDVKM. The CDR3 is made up of 15 amino acids. V shed 3 bases, J shed 7 bases, and the junction held 8 bases outside the gene matches. The CDR3 sequence is CASSFLREGLNTQYF. CDR3 in DNA: TGTGCCAGCAGTTTCCTGCGGGAGGGCCTCAATACGCAGTATTTT.

The sample holds many counts of this clone. The chain links TRBV6-6 to TRBJ2-2; 8 bases are a match to TRBD1. Germline assignment: CDR1 MNHNY and CDR2 SVGAGI (reference sequence). J was trimmed by 4 bases and V by 6 bases; bases with no gene match: 4. The length of the CDR3 is 14 residues. CDR3 coding DNA: TGTGCCAGCAGGCACGGACAGGGCACCGGGGAGCTGTTTTTT. Translated: CASRHGQGTGELFF.

J is TRBJ2-5 and V is TRBV3-1 (or the pseudogene TRBV3-2); TRBD2 matches 7 bases. V lost 1 base and J lost 5; bases outside the gene matches: 7. The CDR3 totals 15 residues. Looked up from germline, CDR1 is LGHDT and CDR2 is YNNKEL (reference sequence). CDR3 DNA sequence: TGTGCCAGCAGCCAAGCCGGCGGGAGTGAGGAGACCCAGTACTTC. The encoded protein is CASSQAGGSEETQYF.

The chain has TRBV5-1 and TRBJ2-3; 10 bases map to TRBD2. In germline, CDR1 is SGHRS, CDR2 YFSETQ. The J segment lost 1 base and the V segment lost 4 bases, leaving 3 bases of the junction unmatched. The CDR3 loop spans 15 amino acids. The CDR3 loop is CASSLAGVGTDTQYF. In nucleotides, the CDR3 is TGCGCCAGCAGCCTAGCGGGAGTGGGCACAGATACGCAGTATTTT.

The V call is TRBV19, the J call TRBJ1-3; 8 positions match TRBD1. CDR1 and CDR2 (germline): LNHDA, SQIVND (reference sequence). The CDR3 covers 13 residues. J lost 4 bases, V lost 10 bases, and 6 bases had no gene match. The CDR3 region has the DNA TGTGCCACCCAGGGGGCGCGGGGAAACACCATATATTTT. Protein: CATQGARGNTIYF. Variable domain in full (rest from reference TRBV19 and TRBJ1-3): DGGITQSPKYLFRKEGQNVTLSCEQNLNHDAMYWYRQDPGQGLRLIYYSQIVNDFQKGDIAEGYSVSREKKESFPLTVTSAQKNPTAFYLCATQGARGNTIYFGEGSWLTVV.

This clone was picked up many times. The genes are TRBV19 and TRBJ2-3, with TRBD2 matching 12 bases. The CDR3 totals 16 residues. Looked up from germline, CDR1 is LNHDA and CDR2 is SQIVND (reference sequence). The V and J ends lost 4 bases and 3 bases, in that order; junction bases with no gene match: 5. CDR3 nucleotide sequence: TGTGCCAGTAGTAGAACCGGGACTAGCGGGACAGATACGCAGTATTTT. Its protein is CASSRTGTSGTDTQYF.